Listed here are 27 T cell receptor beta chains from one sample, sequenced in a study of CD8 T cells in ankylosing spondylitis. Whole-study findings and limits: One TCR beta motif, made up of about 8 highly homologous variants, appeared characteristic of ankylosing spondylitis blood.

These receptors are not linked to any known antigen. TCRdb recomputed calls from the 5' RACE reads with MiXCR, one row per CDR3 protein. The data contain over 600,000 distinct CDR3 sequences, around 17% of them singletons. Source material: blood, either unsorted or a sorted T cell fraction (not recorded which). These receptor sequences come from a male donor with ankylosing spondylitis.

This clonotype has a count of ten or more. The chain recombines TRBV12-3 or TRBV12-4 with TRBJ2-5; D unresolved. Trimming removed 3 bases from V and 2 bases from J, with 7 bases in between. The CDR3 consists of 13 residues. The CDR3 reads CASSLAVQETQYF. The CDR3 nucleotides are TGTGCCAGCAGTTTGGCTGTGCAAGAGACCCAGTACTTC.

V gene TRBV3-1 combines with J gene TRBJ2-1; D is perhaps TRBD2 (6 bases). CDR1 and CDR2 from the germline V gene are LGHDT and YNNKEL (reference sequence). The V gene lost 0 bases and the J gene lost 7 bases, with 10 bases spanning the gap. The CDR3 length is 14 residues. CDR3 DNA sequence: TGTGCCAGCAGCCAAGATCCGGGGGTGAATGAGCAGTTCTTC. Amino acid sequence: CASSQDPGVNEQFF.

This chain connects TRBV7-3 to TRBJ2-1; possible D gene TRBD2, 5 bases. This CDR3 has 16 amino acids. Germline values: CDR1 SGHTA, CDR2 FQGTGA. V was cut by 5 bases and J by 5 bases, with 19 bases left in between. CDR3 loop: CASSVQAGGIDNEQFF. The CDR3 coding sequence is TGTGCCAGCAGCGTGCAGGCCGGAGGTATCGACAATGAGCAGTTCTTC.

The chain uses TRBV27 and TRBJ2-4; 13 bases map to TRBD2. The CDR3 extends over 16 amino acids. The germline gives CDR1 MNHEY, CDR2 SMNVEV (reference sequence). The J segment lost 8 bases and the V segment lost 5 bases, leaving 9 bases of the junction unmatched. The DNA for the CDR3 is TGTGCCAGCAGTCCCGGACTAGCGGGAGTCAGTGACATTCAGTACTTC. Protein: CASSPGLAGVSDIQYF.

This clonotype was observed a few times. V gene TRBV7-9 combines with J gene TRBJ1-1; no firm D call. Germline lookup yields CDR1 SEHNR and CDR2 FQNEAQ (reference sequence). The CDR3 sequence is 14 residues long. Deletions cut 1 base from V and 5 bases from J, with 11 bases between. This CDR3 reads CASSLGFEDTEAFF. The CDR3 DNA reads as TGTGCCAGCAGCTTAGGATTCGAGGATACTGAAGCTTTCTTT.

This clonotype showed up many times. The rearrangement links TRBV2 to TRBJ1-6; 7 bases match TRBD1. The CDR3 runs to 13 residues. With V trimmed by 6 bases and J by 9 bases, 5 bases remained unmatched. Germline loops: CDR1 SNHLY, CDR2 FYNNEI. DNA of the CDR3: TGTGCCAGCAGCCAGGGGGTGGGTTCACCCCTCCACTTT. It yields the protein CASSQGVGSPLHF.

This clonotype was detected only a few times. This chain joins TRBV10-3 and TRBJ2-7; D may be TRBD1 (5 bases). CDR1 is ENHRY, CDR2 SYGVKD, per germline. Between the trimmed V and J ends, which lost 6 bases and 1 base, there was a span of 13 bases. The CDR3 consists of 14 residues. CDR3 DNA: TGTGCCATCAGAGAACAGGTACCGTCCTACGAGCAGTACTTC. Amino acids: CAIREQVPSYEQYF.

This clonotype was picked up many times. The V gene is TRBV5-1, the J gene TRBJ1-2, with 9 bases fitting TRBD1. The CDR3 loop spans 14 amino acids. V was pared by 4 bases and J by 5 bases, with 6 bases of the junction left unmatched. Germline V gene lookup returns CDR1 SGHRS and CDR2 YFSETQ. This CDR3 reads CASSPTGGMYGYTF. CDR3 DNA sequence: TGCGCCAGCAGCCCTACAGGGGGCATGTATGGCTACACCTTC.

CDR3 nucleotide sequence: TGCAGCGTATCGGGGGGGGCGCGGGGAAACACCATATATTTT. Translation: CSVSGGARGNTIYF. The rearrangement uses TRBV29-1 and TRBJ1-3, with D maybe TRBD1 (6 bases). Trimming removed 6 bases from V and 4 bases from J, with 16 bases in between. The V gene's germline CDR1 is SQVTM and CDR2 ANQGSEA. This CDR3 has 14 amino acids.

Only a few counts were recorded for this clonotype. The gene calls are TRBV5-1 and TRBJ2-3; 9 bases agree with TRBD2. After removal of 4 bases from V and 2 bases from J, the junction contained 14 bases not matched to a gene. The CDR3 has 18 amino acids. Germline V gene data show CDR1 as SGHRS and CDR2 as YFSETQ. CDR3 in DNA: TGCGCCAGCAGCCTAACAACCTCGACTAGCGGAACCACAGATACGCAGTATTTT. It yields the protein CASSLTTSTSGTTDTQYF.

This clonotype was counted between two and nine times. This sequence joins TRBV7-8 and TRBJ2-2; 7 bases line up with TRBD2. The CDR3 runs 16 residues. Germline V CDR1 and CDR2: SGHVS, FQNEAQ. V lost 3 bases to trimming and J lost 3 bases; unmatched junction nucleotides: 7. CDR3: CASSLLLAGDTGELFF. CDR3 DNA sequence: TGTGCCAGCAGCTTGCTGTTAGCGGGCGACACCGGGGAGCTGTTTTTT.

CDR3: CASSQELGTGPNTQYF. In DNA form, the CDR3 reads TGCGCCAGCAGCCAAGAATTAGGTACAGGCCCTAATACGCAGTATTTT. This chain connects TRBV4-1 to TRBJ2-3, with D perhaps TRBD1 (5 bases). V was pared by 0 bases and J by 7 bases, with 17 bases between. The germline gives CDR1 MGHRA, CDR2 YSYEKL. The CDR3 is 16 amino acids.

The gene calls are TRBV4-1 and TRBJ1-1; D uncertain. CDR1 and CDR2 from the germline V gene are MGHRA and YSYEKL. Trimming removed 0 bases at V and 1 base at J, with 3 bases between. This CDR3 contains 13 residues. The CDR3 protein is CASSQEWNTEAFF. The CDR3 DNA is TGCGCCAGCAGCCAAGAATGGAACACTGAAGCTTTCTTT.

This chain uses TRBV7-3 with TRBJ1-1; D uncertain. This CDR3 is 13 amino acids long. From germline, CDR1 is SGHTA and CDR2 FQGTGA. Between the trimmed V and J ends, which lost 2 bases and 8 bases, there was a span of 12 bases. The CDR3 sequence is CASSLDPGREAFF. The CDR3 DNA sequence: TGTGCCAGCAGCTTAGATCCGGGCAGGGAAGCTTTCTTT.

This chain uses TRBV5-1 with TRBJ2-3; TRBD1 might be the D (5 bases). Per the germline V gene, CDR1 is SGHRS and CDR2 is YFSETQ. CDR3 size: 15 residues. Trimming removed 5 bases from V and 1 base from J, with 14 bases in between. The CDR3, as DNA: TGCGCCAGCAGGCAAACAGGTTCCCGCACAGATACGCAGTATTTT. Protein sequence: CASRQTGSRTDTQYF.

This clonotype was counted between two and nine times. The V gene is TRBV12-3 or TRBV12-4, the J gene TRBJ2-1, with 12 nucleotides matching TRBD2. The V and J ends lost 6 bases and 3 bases, in that order; junction bases with no gene match: 6. The CDR3 is 16 amino acids. The CDR3 DNA sequence: TGTGCCAGCAGCCCTAGCGGGAGGGATAACTACAATGAGCAGTTCTTC. This sequence encodes CASSPSGRDNYNEQFF.

This clonotype has only a few counts. This chain joins TRBV12-3 or TRBV12-4 and TRBJ2-2, with D perhaps TRBD2 (5 bases). Trimming stripped 6 bases from V and 1 base from J, with 12 bases between. The CDR3 consists of 15 residues. CDR3 DNA sequence: TGTGCCAGCAGGAGCCTGGCGGGGAACACCGGGGAGCTGTTTTTT. Translation: CASRSLAGNTGELFF.

This clonotype was observed a few times. The chain couples TRBV29-1 to TRBJ2-7; TRBD1 aligns across 12 bases. Trimming cost V 4 bases and J 6 bases; bases outside gene matches: 7. The CDR3 sequence is 14 residues long. The germline CDR1 and CDR2 sequences are SQVTM and ANQGSEA. CDR3 sequence: CSVAGGQGASEQYF. CDR3 nucleotide sequence: TGCAGCGTTGCGGGGGGACAGGGGGCTTCCGAGCAGTACTTC.

In its sample, this clonotype was seen once. V gene TRBV9 combines with J gene TRBJ2-7, with TRBD1 as a possible D gene (5 bases). Trimming stripped 3 bases from V and 1 base from J, with 11 bases between. The germline V gene has CDR1 SGDLS and CDR2 YYNGEE. The length of the CDR3 is 14 residues. CDR3 sequence (DNA): TGTGCCAGCAGCGCGACAGTTTTATCCTACGAGCAGTACTTC. Translated: CASSATVLSYEQYF.

This chain uses TRBV5-1 with TRBJ1-1; 9 nucleotides agree with TRBD1. The germline CDR1 and CDR2 sequences are SGHRS and YFSETQ. J gave up 5 bases and V 5 bases, and 7 bases lay outside the gene matches. The CDR3 spans 14 residues. The CDR3 DNA is TGCGCCAGCAGTTTTGGACAGGGGATGACTGAAGCTTTCTTT. It translates to CASSFGQGMTEAFF.

This chain connects TRBV21-1 to TRBJ2-1; no check of the table's D call, TRBD2, against the DNA was made. TRBV21-1 is a pseudogene segment. The CDR3 spans 16 residues. CDR3 sequence (DNA): TGTGCCAGCAGCAAAAGGCGACTAGCGGACTACAATGAGCAGTTCTTC. Its translation: CASSKRRLADYNEQFF.

The chain uses TRBV6-2 or TRBV6-3 and TRBJ2-2; 14 nucleotides align to TRBD2. Looked up from germline, CDR1 is MNHEY and CDR2 is SVGEGT. V lost 5 bases to trimming and J lost 0 bases; unmatched junction nucleotides: 8. The CDR3 contains 19 residues. In DNA, the CDR3 is TGTGCCAGCAGTCCCAGGGGACTAGCGGGAGCCACGAACACCGGGGAGCTGTTTTTT. It is translated as CASSPRGLAGATNTGELFF.

This clonotype was recorded a few times. V is TRBV5-1 and J is TRBJ2-3, with 8 positions matching TRBD2. Germline V gives CDR1 SGHRS, CDR2 YFSETQ. The CDR3 is made up of 15 amino acids. Trimming took 1 base from V and 4 from J; bases not matched to a gene: 5. The CDR3 nucleotides are TGCGCCAGCAGCTTGACCGGGGGGGTGTCAGATACGCAGTATTTT. As protein: CASSLTGGVSDTQYF.

This clonotype was observed at least ten times. This sequence joins TRBV9 and TRBJ1-2; unclear D gene. Germline CDR1 SGDLS, CDR2 YYNGEE. The V end was cut by 3 bases, the J end by 8 bases, with 14 bases between. The CDR3 consists of 13 residues. CDR3 in amino acids: CASSATRTGGYTF. CDR3 nucleotides: TGTGCCAGCAGCGCGACTCGGACTGGGGGCTACACCTTC.

This chain uses TRBV6-5 with TRBJ2-5; 12 bases align to TRBD2. The CDR3 runs 19 residues. Germline lookup yields CDR1 MNHEY and CDR2 SVGAGI. The V segment lost 0 bases and the J segment 2 bases; nucleotides outside the gene matches: 10. CDR3 in DNA: TGTGCCAGCAGTTACTCGATAGAGACTAGCGGGAGAATTCAAGAGACCCAGTACTTC. Encoded protein: CASSYSIETSGRIQETQYF.

This clonotype has a handful of counts. The V and J genes are TRBV20-1 and TRBJ2-7, with 11 bases lining up with TRBD1. The CDR3 is 14 residues long. The germline V gene encodes CDR1 DFQATT and CDR2 SNEGSKA (reference sequence). V was clipped by 3 bases and J by 4 bases; unmatched bases: 5. The CDR3 loop reads CSASGQGATYEQYF. Here the CDR3 DNA reads TGCAGTGCTAGTGGACAGGGGGCCACTTACGAGCAGTACTTC.

This chain joins TRBV19 and TRBJ2-3, with 12 bases that match TRBD2. Germline V CDR1 and CDR2: LNHDA, SQIVND (reference sequence). The CDR3 runs 16 residues. V gave up 4 bases and J gave up 2 bases; unmatched junction bases: 4. The CDR3 here is CASSTWTSGATDTQYF. DNA of the CDR3: TGTGCCAGTAGTACATGGACTAGCGGGGCCACAGATACGCAGTATTTT. The whole variable domain, filled in from reference TRBV19 and TRBJ2-3, reads DGGITQSPKYLFRKEGQNVTLSCEQNLNHDAMYWYRQDPGQGLRLIYYSQIVNDFQKGDIAEGYSVSREKKESFPLTVTSAQKNPTAFYLCASSTWTSGATDTQYFGPGTRLTVL.